The T cell receptor beta chain under discussion was sequenced for a study of cytomegalovirus exposure and HLA in healthy donors. The CDR3 is made up of 16 amino acids. Germline-derived CDR1 and CDR2 are SEHNR and FQNEAQ (reference sequence). The ends were cut back, 6 bases at V and 6 bases at J, with 23 bases in the middle. Study outcomes and limitations: Overall, approximately 150 TCR beta chains were annotated as cytomegalovirus-associated. Judged likely to be a sequencing artifact was a cluster of highly shared sequence variants. Using a false discovery rate of 0.05, a later analysis showed that about 16,000 TCR beta sequences were associated with HLA alleles.

A note on this clone: Its specificity is unknown.

The PCR contained 60 Vbeta and 13 Jbeta primers. Here immunoSEQ multiplex PCR was the method, and the copy in TCRdb shows in-frame clones only, minus some. This sample has nearly 300,000 clones, with 80% to 90% found just once. The J gene is TRBJ1-2, the V gene TRBV7-9; the D gene is possibly TRBD1 (6 bases). The sample consisted of PBMCs. The sequence was obtained from a man aged 35-49 years in good health and CMV-seropositive. CDR3 DNA: TGTGCCAGCAGAGCCGGGGACATAAACCCAGTTGATGGCTACACCTTC. It codes for CASRAGDINPVDGYTF.